This T cell receptor (beta chain) was found in a study of beta chain features in type 1 diabetes. Across the study: Cell yields, gender and age were comparable in patients and healthy donors.

The V end was cut by 4 bases, the J end by 2 bases, with 16 bases between. CDR1 and CDR2 (germline): SGHAT, FQNNGV. The CDR3 sequence is 16 residues long. cDNA synthesis used the whole RNA isolate, giving expressed TCRB sequences. Sequencing used immunoSEQ multiplex PCR; TCRdb keeps in-frame clones, though not all of them. The sample holds some 410,000 clones, roughly 14% seen once. The V call is TRBV11-2, the J call TRBJ2-3; D perhaps matches TRBD2 (6 bases). Specimen: naive CD4+ T cells from blood. The sequence was obtained from a man aged 25 to 40 in good health. CDR3 sequence reads: CASSSTSRYPTDTQYF. CDR3 DNA sequence: TGTGCCAGCAGCTCCACTAGCAGATATCCCACAGATACGCAGTATTTT.